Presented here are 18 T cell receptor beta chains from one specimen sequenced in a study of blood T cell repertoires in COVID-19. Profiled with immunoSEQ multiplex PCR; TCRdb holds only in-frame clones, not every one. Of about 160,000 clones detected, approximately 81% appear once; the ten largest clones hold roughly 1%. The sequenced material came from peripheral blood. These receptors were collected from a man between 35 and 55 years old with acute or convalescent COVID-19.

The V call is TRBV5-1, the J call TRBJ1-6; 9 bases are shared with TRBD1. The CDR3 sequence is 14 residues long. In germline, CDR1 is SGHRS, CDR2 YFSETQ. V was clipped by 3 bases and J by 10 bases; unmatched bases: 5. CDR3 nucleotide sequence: TGCGCCAGCAGCTCACAGGGGGCTAGCTCACCCCTCCACTTT. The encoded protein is CASSSQGASSPLHF.

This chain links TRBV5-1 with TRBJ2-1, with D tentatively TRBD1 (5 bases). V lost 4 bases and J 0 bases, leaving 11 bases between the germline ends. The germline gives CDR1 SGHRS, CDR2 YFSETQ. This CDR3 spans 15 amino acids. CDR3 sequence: CASSPQAYSYNEQFF. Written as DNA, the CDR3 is TGCGCCAGCAGCCCACAGGCCTACTCCTACAATGAGCAGTTCTTC.

CDR3 nucleotide sequence: TGTGCCAGCAGTTCTCTAGCGGGGGGGCTCGAGACCCAGTACTTC. Protein product: CASSSLAGGLETQYF. The J gene is TRBJ2-5, the V gene TRBV25-1, with TRBD2 matching 12 bases. The CDR3 runs 15 residues. Germline V lookup: CDR1 MGHDK, CDR2 SYGVNS. Trimming cost V 5 bases and J 5 bases; bases outside gene matches: 6.

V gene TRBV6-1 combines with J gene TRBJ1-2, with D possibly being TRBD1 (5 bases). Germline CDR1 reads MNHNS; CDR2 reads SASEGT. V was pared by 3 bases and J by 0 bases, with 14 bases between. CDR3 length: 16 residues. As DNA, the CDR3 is TGTGCCAGCAGTGAGTTCAGGGCGGATTCTAACTATGGCTACACCTTC. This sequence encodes CASSEFRADSNYGYTF.

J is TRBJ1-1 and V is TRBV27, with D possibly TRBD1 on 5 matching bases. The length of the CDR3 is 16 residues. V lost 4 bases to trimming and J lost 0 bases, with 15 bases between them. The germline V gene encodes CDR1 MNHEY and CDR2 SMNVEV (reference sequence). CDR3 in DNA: TGTGCCAGCAGTTCGCCCCCAGGGAGGATGAACACTGAAGCTTTCTTT. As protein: CASSSPPGRMNTEAFF.

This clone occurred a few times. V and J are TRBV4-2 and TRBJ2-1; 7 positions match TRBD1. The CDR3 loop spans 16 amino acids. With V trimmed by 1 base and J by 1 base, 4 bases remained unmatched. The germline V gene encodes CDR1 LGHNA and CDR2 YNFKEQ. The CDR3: CASSQAGTDSYNEQFF. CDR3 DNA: TGTGCCAGCAGCCAAGCCGGGACAGATTCCTACAATGAGCAGTTCTTC.

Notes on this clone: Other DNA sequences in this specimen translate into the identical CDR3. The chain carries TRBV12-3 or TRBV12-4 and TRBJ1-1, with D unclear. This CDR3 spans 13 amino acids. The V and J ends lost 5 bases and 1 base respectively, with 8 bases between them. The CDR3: CASSGQANTEAFF. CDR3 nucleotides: TGTGCCAGCAGTGGGCAAGCGAACACTGAAGCTTTCTTT.

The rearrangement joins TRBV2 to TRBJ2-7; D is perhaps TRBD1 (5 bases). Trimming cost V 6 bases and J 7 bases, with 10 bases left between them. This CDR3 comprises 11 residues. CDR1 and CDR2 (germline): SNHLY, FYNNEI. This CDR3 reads CASSNRFEQYF. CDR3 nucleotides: TGTGCCAGCAGCAACAGGTTTGAGCAGTACTTC.

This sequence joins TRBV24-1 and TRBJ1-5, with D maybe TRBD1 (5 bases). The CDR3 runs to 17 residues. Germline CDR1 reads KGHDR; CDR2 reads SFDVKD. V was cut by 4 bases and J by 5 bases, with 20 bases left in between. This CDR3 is CATSDQAPGLNHQPQHF. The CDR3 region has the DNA TGTGCCACCAGTGACCAGGCCCCGGGACTTAACCATCAGCCCCAGCATTTT.

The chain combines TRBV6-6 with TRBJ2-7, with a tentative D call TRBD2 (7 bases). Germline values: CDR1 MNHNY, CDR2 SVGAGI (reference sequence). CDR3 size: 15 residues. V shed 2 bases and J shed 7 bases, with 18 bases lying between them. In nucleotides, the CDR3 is TGTGCCAGCAGTTACGTCCTGGGGGGGCCCGGGGAGCAGTACTTC. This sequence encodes CASSYVLGGPGEQYF.

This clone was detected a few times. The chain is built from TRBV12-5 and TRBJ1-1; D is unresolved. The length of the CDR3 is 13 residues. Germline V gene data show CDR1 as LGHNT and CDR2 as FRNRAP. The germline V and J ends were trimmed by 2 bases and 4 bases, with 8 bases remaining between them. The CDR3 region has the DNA TGTGCTAGTGGTTTGATAGAGTCCACTGAAGCTTTCTTT. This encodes CASGLIESTEAFF.

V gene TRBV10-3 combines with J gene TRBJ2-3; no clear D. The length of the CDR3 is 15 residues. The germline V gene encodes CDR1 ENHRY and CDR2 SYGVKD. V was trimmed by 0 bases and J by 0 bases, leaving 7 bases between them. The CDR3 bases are TGTGCCATCAGTGAGTCTCTGACTAGCACAGATACGCAGTATTTT. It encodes CAISESLTSTDTQYF.

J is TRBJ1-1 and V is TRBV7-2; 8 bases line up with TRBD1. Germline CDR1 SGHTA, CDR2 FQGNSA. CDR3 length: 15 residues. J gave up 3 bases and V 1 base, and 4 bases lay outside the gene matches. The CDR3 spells CASSLGQGAYTEAFF. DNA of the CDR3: TGTGCCAGCAGCTTAGGCCAGGGGGCGTACACTGAAGCTTTCTTT.

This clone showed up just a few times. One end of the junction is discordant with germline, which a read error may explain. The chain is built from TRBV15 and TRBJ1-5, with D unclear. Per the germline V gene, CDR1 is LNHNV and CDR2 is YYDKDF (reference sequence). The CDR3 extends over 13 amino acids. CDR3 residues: CATSRDLNRPQHF. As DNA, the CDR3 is TGTGCCACCAGCAGAGATTTAAATCGGCCCCAGCATTTT.

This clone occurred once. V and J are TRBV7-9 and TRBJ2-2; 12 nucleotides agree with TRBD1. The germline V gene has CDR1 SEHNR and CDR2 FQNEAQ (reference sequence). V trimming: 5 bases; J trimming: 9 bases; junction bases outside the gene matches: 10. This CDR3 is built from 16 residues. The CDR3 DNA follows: TGTGCCAGCAGCGATCCGGGACAGGGGGCGTTAAGGGAGCTGTTTTTT. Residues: CASSDPGQGALRELFF.

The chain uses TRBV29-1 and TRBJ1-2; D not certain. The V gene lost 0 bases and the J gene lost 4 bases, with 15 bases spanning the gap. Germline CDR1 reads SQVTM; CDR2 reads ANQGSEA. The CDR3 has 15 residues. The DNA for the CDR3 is TGCAGCGTTGAAGAGCCGGCAGGAGGGAGCTATGGCTACACCTTC. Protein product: CSVEEPAGGSYGYTF.

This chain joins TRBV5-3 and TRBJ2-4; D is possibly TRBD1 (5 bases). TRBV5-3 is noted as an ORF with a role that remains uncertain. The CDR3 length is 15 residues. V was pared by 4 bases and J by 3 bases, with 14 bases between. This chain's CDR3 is CARSLHRLGKNIQYF. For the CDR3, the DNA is TGTGCCAGAAGCCTCCACAGGCTCGGCAAAAACATTCAGTACTTC.

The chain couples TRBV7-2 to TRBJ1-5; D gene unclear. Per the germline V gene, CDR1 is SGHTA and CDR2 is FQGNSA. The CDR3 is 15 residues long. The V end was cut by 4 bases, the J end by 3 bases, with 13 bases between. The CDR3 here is CASSSFSGLNQPQHF. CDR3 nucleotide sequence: TGTGCCAGCAGCTCCTTCAGCGGACTCAATCAGCCCCAGCATTTT.